The 20 T cell receptor beta chains in this list originate from one sample, sequenced in a study of T cell clonality in common variable immunodeficiency. Assay used: immunoSEQ multiplex PCR; TCRdb lists only in-frame clones, some missing. The sample has about 43,000 clones, none seen only once; the top ten hold about 2.2%. The specimen was peripheral blood mononuclear cells. These receptors all come from a person between 18 and 69 years old in good health.

This clone turned up a few times. A clone one base away is much larger, so this may be a read error. The sequence runs out 3 residues before the end of the CDR3; the remainder is reconstructed from the germline J gene. The genes are TRBV5-6 and TRBJ1-1, with D perhaps matching TRBD1 (6 bases). Per the germline V gene, CDR1 is SGHDT and CDR2 is YYEEEE. The CDR3 has 15 amino acids. CDR3 bases read: TGTGCCAGCAGCCCCTCTAGTAGGGGGAACACTGGA. This sequence encodes CASSPSSRGNTG. The whole CDR3 sequence is CASSPSSRGNTGAFF.

This clone was observed many times. The read terminates 3 residues ahead of where the CDR3 ends, so the germline J gene completes it. The rearrangement links TRBV10-3 to TRBJ2-1; D unclear. The V and J ends lost 3 bases and 4 bases respectively, with 7 bases between them. Germline CDR1 and CDR2: ENHRY and SYGVKD. The CDR3 is made up of 13 amino acids. Partial CDR3 DNA: TGTGCCATCAGTGAAAACAGATACAATGAG. This translates into CAISENRYNE. The CDR3, in full, reads CAISENRYNEQFF.

The table lists this clone with many counts. The CDR3 end falls 3 residues outside the read, so it is completed with the germline J gene. This chain uses TRBV20-1 with TRBJ2-7, with 10 nucleotides matching TRBD1. The CDR3 sequence is 14 residues long. The germline V gene encodes CDR1 DFQATT and CDR2 SNEGSKA (reference sequence). With V trimmed by 1 base and J by 2 bases, 2 bases remained unmatched. This CDR3 is CSARGTGGPYEQYF. CDR3 DNA, as far as it was read: TGCAGTGCTAGAGGGACAGGGGGACCCTACGAG.

This clone was found many times. The read ends 3 residues before the CDR3 terminus; that terminus is restored from the germline J gene. The rearrangement uses TRBV19 and TRBJ1-3; possibly TRBD1 for D (5 bases). The germline V and J ends were trimmed by 6 bases and 0 bases, with 12 bases remaining between them. The CDR3 extends over 15 amino acids. CDR1 and CDR2 from the germline V gene are LNHDA and SQIVND (reference sequence). The DNA read from the CDR3 is TGTGCCAGTAGGGGGTACAGGAGCTCTGGAAACACC. Its protein product is CASRGYRSSGNT. From start to end, the CDR3 is CASRGYRSSGNTIYF.

This clone was counted ten times or more. The read terminates 3 residues before the CDR3 end, so the remaining end is supplied by the germline J gene. This chain uses TRBV19 with TRBJ2-2; 8 bases line up with TRBD1. Looked up from germline, CDR1 is LNHDA and CDR2 is SQIVND (reference sequence). V was clipped by 10 bases and J by 1 base; unmatched bases: 8. The CDR3 runs to 15 residues. CDR3 loop: CATNPGTGNTGELFF. The CDR3 bases that were read are TGTGCCACCAACCCCGGGACAGGGAACACCGGGGAG.

Regarding this clone: The read terminates 3 residues ahead of where the CDR3 ends, so the germline J gene completes it. This chain connects TRBV19 to TRBJ2-3, with 7 bases identical to TRBD1. The CDR3 extends over 15 amino acids. From germline, CDR1 is LNHDA and CDR2 SQIVND (reference sequence). Incomplete CDR3 DNA: TGTGCCAGTAGTGGTCGACAGGGTGTGGGTCAGCCG. Translated: CASSGRQGVGQP. The complete CDR3 reads CASSGRQGVGQPQYF.

This clone showed up many times. The read finishes 3 residues shy of the CDR3 end, and the germline J gene is used to complete it. The chain combines TRBV7-8 with TRBJ2-3, with D possibly TRBD2 on 6 matching bases. Germline loops: CDR1 SGHVS, CDR2 FQNEAQ. The V end lost 2 bases, the J end lost 2 bases, and 14 bases lay between the germline ends. The CDR3 has 16 amino acids. The CDR3 sequence: CASSLSQRATTDTQYF. The DNA read from the CDR3 is TGTGCCAGCAGCTTATCCCAGCGGGCGACCACAGATACG.

This clone was counted ten times or more. With the read ending 3 residues before the CDR3 end, the germline J gene is used to fill in that end. This chain joins TRBV10-1 and TRBJ2-5; no reliable D call. With 5 bases removed from V and 3 bases from J, the gap between germline ends came to 7 bases. CDR3 size: 12 residues. Germline values: CDR1 WNHNN, CDR2 SYGVQD (reference sequence). CDR3 DNA (partial): TGCGCCAGCAGTCTTAGAGAAGAGACC. It codes for CASSLREET. The whole CDR3 sequence is CASSLREETQYF.

Many counts were recorded for this clone. With the read ending 3 residues before the CDR3 end, the germline J gene is used to fill in that end. The rearrangement joins TRBV4-2 to TRBJ2-3, with TRBD2 matching 12 bases. This CDR3 is built from 17 residues. Trimming cost V 4 bases and J 0 bases; bases outside gene matches: 5. The germline V gene encodes CDR1 LGHNA and CDR2 YNFKEQ. The sequenced part of the CDR3 DNA is TGTGCCAGCAGCCGGACTAGCGGGGCCCGTAGCACAGATACG. Protein product: CASSRTSGARSTDT. The entire CDR3 sequence reads CASSRTSGARSTDTQYF.

The table lists this clone with a few counts. The CDR3 end falls 3 residues outside the read, so it is completed with the germline J gene. The sample has other DNA sequences that encode this CDR3 too. V is TRBV5-3 and J is TRBJ2-7; a possible D gene is TRBD2 (6 bases). TRBV5-3 is labeled an ORF, and its function is uncertain. The CDR3 totals 14 residues. Between the trimmed V and J ends, which lost 2 bases and 6 bases, there was a span of 15 bases. The covered CDR3 bases are TGTGCCAGAAGCTTAGGTAGGGGAGGCGGCGAG. Residues: CARSLGRGGGE. The entire CDR3 protein is CARSLGRGGGEQYF.

This clone was observed at least ten times. The read ends 3 residues before the CDR3 terminus; that terminus is restored from the germline J gene. The chain links TRBV30 to TRBJ1-5, with D maybe TRBD1 (6 bases). Germline V gene lookup returns CDR1 GTSNPN and CDR2 SVGIG (reference sequence). Trimming removed 1 base at V and 5 bases at J, with 12 bases between. The CDR3 sequence is 14 residues long. Partial CDR3 DNA: TGTGCCTGGAGTGAACAGGGAGATCATCAGCCC. It encodes CAWSEQGDHQP. The entire CDR3 protein reads CAWSEQGDHQPQHF.

In its sample, this clone was seen many times. The read terminates 3 residues before the CDR3 end, so the remaining end is supplied by the germline J gene. The chain carries TRBV3-1 (or the pseudogene TRBV3-2) and TRBJ1-1; a weak D match, TRBD1 (5 bases). This CDR3 is built from 13 residues. The V gene lost 5 bases and the J gene lost 4 bases, with 11 bases spanning the gap. From germline, CDR1 is LGHDT and CDR2 YNNKEL (reference sequence). CDR3 DNA, as far as it was read: TGTGCCAGCAGCTCTTTGAGGGGCACTGAA. Translation: CASSSLRGTE. The whole CDR3 protein reads CASSSLRGTEAFF.

This clone showed up many times. The CDR3 extends 3 residues past the end of the read, so its final part is completed from the germline J gene. The gene calls are TRBV30 and TRBJ2-7; perhaps TRBD1 as D (5 bases). This CDR3 has 13 amino acids. The germline V gene encodes CDR1 GTSNPN and CDR2 SVGIG (reference sequence). V dropped 4 bases and J dropped 2 bases, with 12 bases sitting between them. Partial CDR3 DNA: TGTGCCTGGAACACAGGTATGACCTACGAG. Its translation: CAWNTGMTYE. The entire CDR3 reads CAWNTGMTYEQYF.

This clone was picked up many times. Read coverage stops 3 residues before the CDR3 terminus; the germline J gene supplies the remainder. The chain employs TRBV7-7 and TRBJ1-1, with unresolved D. The CDR3 covers 14 residues. V gave up 8 bases and J gave up 4 bases, with 17 bases separating them. Germline values: CDR1 SSHAT, CDR2 FNYEAQ (reference sequence). The part of the CDR3 DNA that was read is TGTGCCAGCGGGCTACTTCAGGATAGCACTGAA. Protein sequence: CASGLLQDSTE. The CDR3 reads in full as CASGLLQDSTEAFF.

This clone was detected many times. The read falls 3 residues short of the CDR3 end, and the missing part is taken from the germline J gene. The chain recombines TRBV6-2 or TRBV6-3 with TRBJ2-2, with D perhaps assigned TRBD1 or TRBD2 (5 bases each). Germline V CDR1 and CDR2: MNHEY, SVGEGT. This CDR3 has 14 residues. V was shortened by 8 bases and J by 5 bases, with 15 bases between the two germline ends. The CDR3 DNA, read in part, is TGTGCCAGCCTCTTGAGGGGCTTTACCGGGGAG. Translated, it gives CASLLRGFTGE. The entire CDR3 protein reads CASLLRGFTGELFF.

This clone came up many times. The CDR3 end is not reached by the read, which stops 3 residues before it; the germline J gene fills it in. The rearrangement joins TRBV7-3 to TRBJ2-7; either TRBD1 or TRBD2 may supply D (5 bases each). Germline V lookup: CDR1 SGHTA, CDR2 FQGTGA. CDR3 length: 14 residues. Between the trimmed V and J ends, which lost 0 bases and 6 bases, there was a span of 12 bases. The CDR3 region is CASSLTRTGGEQYF. CDR3 DNA, as far as it was read: TGTGCCAGCAGCTTAACGAGAACAGGAGGCGAG.

Ten or more counts support this clone. The read comes to an end 3 residues before the CDR3 does, leaving the germline J gene to fill in the end. V usage is TRBV20-1 and J usage is TRBJ2-1; 14 bases map to TRBD2. J was trimmed by 4 bases and V by 6 bases; bases with no gene match: 5. Per germline, CDR1 DFQATT and CDR2 SNEGSKA (reference sequence). This CDR3 is built from 15 residues. The sequenced part of the CDR3 DNA is TGCAGTGCCGGGACTAGCGGGAGAGCTTACAATGAG. It specifies CSAGTSGRAYNE. The whole CDR3 reads CSAGTSGRAYNEQFF.

This clone was counted at least ten times. The CDR3 is cut off 3 residues early in the read; its end comes from the germline J gene. The V call is TRBV12-3 or TRBV12-4, the J call TRBJ2-7, with 8 bases lining up with TRBD2. V dropped 4 bases and J dropped 4; count of bases not matched to a gene: 6. The CDR3 is 14 residues long. The CDR3 sequence is CASSYRGGQYEQYF. CDR3 bases read: TGTGCCAGCAGTTACCGGGGGGGCCAATACGAG.

In this sample, this clone turned up many times. Read data end 3 residues before the CDR3 end; the end is taken from the germline J gene. The V gene is TRBV5-6, the J gene TRBJ2-5, with 9 bases fitting TRBD1. Germline V gene sequence: CDR1 SGHDT, CDR2 YYEEEE. The CDR3 has 15 residues. The V segment lost 4 bases and the J segment 5 bases; nucleotides outside the gene matches: 9. Partial CDR3 DNA: TGTGCCAGCAGCCGTGGGACAGGGCGGGGGGAGACC. It yields the protein CASSRGTGRGET. In full, the CDR3 is CASSRGTGRGETQYF.

At least ten counts were recorded for this clone. The sequenced fragment ends 3 residues before the CDR3 boundary, so the rest is inferred from the germline J gene. The J gene is TRBJ1-2, the V gene TRBV30; D gene uncertain. Germline CDR1 GTSNPN, CDR2 SVGIG (reference sequence). The V end lost 3 bases, the J end lost 3 bases, and 8 bases lay between the germline ends. The length of the CDR3 is 12 residues. CDR3 DNA (partial): TGTGCCTGGAGAGGCACCTACTATGGC. This translates into CAWRGTYYG. The entire CDR3 protein is CAWRGTYYGYTF.